Listed below are T cell receptor beta chains from one sample, sequenced in a study of blood T cell repertoires in COVID-19. The assay was immunoSEQ multiplex PCR, and TCRdb's table has in-frame clones only and misses some. The data show around 150,000 clones, with roughly 79% seen just once and around 8.7% held by the top ten. Input material: peripheral blood. The source of these receptors is a man aged 50-60 years with active or convalescent COVID-19. The CDR3 runs from the conserved cysteine through the conserved F or W. D genes are given only for firm matches. Clone size is not always given. Where it is, it says once, few, many or a class for expanded clones.

TRBJ2-5,12,TRBV29-1,TRBD1,-,CSVGTGAETQYF,TGCAGCGTTGGGACAGGGGCAGAGACCCAGTACTTC
TRBJ1-3,14,TRBV28,-,few,CASSRLDSGNTIYF,TGTGCCAGCAGTCGCCTGGACAGTGGAAACACCATATATTTT
TRBJ2-2,16,TRBV28,TRBD1,-,CASSGNRGPRTGELFF,TGTGCCAGCAGTGGGAACAGGGGGCCGCGCACCGGGGAGCTGTTTTTT
TRBJ2-1,17,TRBV2,-,-,CASSETRQVSSYNEQFF,TGTGCCAGCAGTGAAACCAGACAGGTCAGCTCCTACAATGAGCAGTTCTTC
TRBJ1-2,13,TRBV6-1,TRBD1,-,CASSERDRGGYTF,TGTGCCAGCAGTGAGAGGGACAGGGGAGGCTACACCTTC
TRBJ2-3,15,TRBV7-8,TRBD2,few,CASSLAGGPSDTQYF,TGTGCCAGCAGCTTAGCGGGAGGGCCGTCGGATACGCAGTATTTT
TRBJ2-2,15,TRBV2,TRBD1,-,CASSIGTGPTGELFF,TGTGCCAGCAGTATAGGGACAGGGCCCACCGGGGAGCTGTTTTTT
TRBJ2-7,16,TRBV7-5,-,-,CVSRQGAMNGSYEQYF,TGTGTCAGCCGGCAGGGGGCTATGAATGGCTCCTACGAGCAGTACTTC
TRBJ2-7,14,TRBV28,TRBD2,few,CASSPSGREREQYF,TGTGCCAGCAGTCCGTCCGGGAGGGAGCGAGAGCAGTACTTC
TRBJ1-4,15,TRBV5-1,TRBD1,once,CASSPGTGTNEKLFF,TGCGCCAGCAGCCCAGGGACAGGAACTAATGAAAAACTGTTTTTT
TRBJ1-2,13,TRBV2,TRBD1,once,CASSAETGFGYTF,TGTGCCAGCAGTGCCGAGACAGGGTTCGGCTACACCTTC
TRBJ2-5,15,TRBV6-2/TRBV6-3,TRBD2,-,CASSLRGLAGETQYF,TGTGCCAGCAGCCTGAGGGGACTAGCGGGAGAGACCCAGTACTTC
TRBJ2-5,14,TRBV27,TRBD2,-,CASTPLAGGETQYF,TGTGCCAGCACCCCCCTAGCGGGAGGGGAGACCCAGTACTTC
TRBJ2-3,12,TRBV25-1,TRBD2,-,CASTRLALTQYF,TGTGCCAGCACGAGACTAGCCCTTACGCAGTATTTT
TRBJ1-1,13,TRBV9,-,few,CASSTGENTEAFF,TGTGCCAGCAGCACCGGAGAGAACACTGAAGCTTTCTTT
TRBJ2-2,13,TRBV29-1,TRBD2,-,CSASSGGAGELFF,TGCAGTGCCTCTAGCGGGGGCGCCGGGGAGCTGTTTTTT
TRBJ2-2,15,TRBV28,-,-,CASSLVRGYTGELFF,TGTGCCAGCAGTTTAGTCAGGGGCTACACCGGGGAGCTGTTTTTT
TRBJ2-1,16,TRBV5-1,TRBD2,-,CASSLDFSGRINEQFF,TGCGCCAGCAGCTTGGATTTTAGCGGGAGGATAAATGAGCAGTTCTTC
TRBJ2-3,16,TRBV7-8,TRBD2,once,CASSFGLAGGVDTQYF,TGTGCCAGCAGCTTTGGGCTAGCGGGAGGGGTAGATACGCAGTATTTT
TRBJ2-2,14,TRBV6-4,-,-,CASRPGQNTGELFF,TGTGCCAGCAGACCGGGACAAAACACCGGGGAGCTGTTTTTT
TRBJ2-3,12,TRBV10-3,-,-,CATGQEGDTQYF,TGTGCCACCGGGCAGGAGGGAGATACGCAGTATTTT
TRBJ2-2,16,TRBV5-4,TRBD2,-,CASSYGTSWDTGELFF,TGTGCCAGCAGCTATGGGACTAGCTGGGATACCGGGGAGCTGTTTTTT
TRBJ2-1,14,TRBV7-3,TRBD2,-,CASSPGPSGAEQFF,TGTGCCAGCAGCCCCGGGCCGAGCGGGGCTGAGCAGTTCTTC
TRBJ2-1,13,TRBV29-1,-,once,CSGLGSSYNEQFF,TGCAGCGGCCTCGGGAGCTCCTACAATGAGCAGTTCTTC
TRBJ2-1,14,TRBV19,-,-,CASSVQGSLTEQFF,TGTGCCAGTAGTGTACAGGGCTCCCTGACGGAGCAGTTCTTC
TRBJ1-5,12,TRBV12-3/TRBV12-4,-,-,CASSSSGQPQHF,TGTGCCAGCAGTAGCTCTGGTCAGCCCCAGCATTTT
TRBJ2-4,14,TRBV7-2,-,-,CASSLGLAKNIQYF,TGTGCCAGCAGCTTAGGTCTAGCCAAAAACATTCAGTACTTC
TRBJ2-1,15,TRBV11-2,-,-,CASSLDFGRGQEQFF,TGTGCCAGCAGCTTAGATTTCGGGCGGGGTCAAGAGCAGTTCTTC